This T cell receptor beta chain was sequenced during a study of post-analysis software for immune sequencing data. Worth noting for this clonotype: The target antigen is unknown.

Presence of unique molecular identifiers characterized the TCR beta cDNA libraries. TCRdb independently ran MiXCR on the PCR reads; one entry per CDR3 protein. The sample consists of some 690,000 distinct CDR3 sequences, 25% to 30% of them appearing once. After removal of 2 bases from V and 13 bases from J, the junction contained 7 bases not matched to a gene. The CDR3 runs 13 residues. CDR1 is LGHNA and CDR2 is YSLEER in the germline V gene. Whole-study findings and limits: In patients, TRBV5-6, TRBV5-1 and TRBV20-1 belonged to about five TRBV segments found more frequently than in controls.

The specimen was blood. The chain couples TRBV4-3 to TRBJ2-5, with 10 nucleotides matching TRBD2. The source of this sequence is a girl aged 5-17 years with multiple sclerosis. Written as DNA, the CDR3 is TGCGCCAGCAGCCAACGTCCGGGACTAGCGTTGTACTTC. Translation: CASSQRPGLALYF.